Reported below is one T cell receptor (beta chain). Antigen unknown. Sequenced by immunoSEQ multiplex PCR; TCRdb stores in-frame clones only, minus some. The sample records over 65,000 clones, around 90% being singletons. This sample was taken from a study of graft-versus-host responses after intestinal transplantation. Study in general: Each recipient received anti-thymocyte globulin induction, then tacrolimus and steroids for approximately three years. General observations from the study: Peak GvH clone levels in circulation were associated with early post-transplant HvG declines.

The CDR3 sequence is 15 residues long. V shed 7 bases and J shed 0 bases, with 16 bases lying between them. Germline V CDR1 and CDR2: SNHLY, FYNNEI. The receptor comes from a human donor who was the organ donor for an intestinal transplant. The source was unstimulated CD8+ T cells sorted from spleen or lymph node cells, collected before transplant. This chain joins TRBV2 and TRBJ2-7, with D perhaps matching TRBD1 (5 bases). In DNA, the CDR3 is TGTGCCAGCACCCAGGGCCTCGCGGTCTCCTACGAGCAGTACTTC. Translating it yields CASTQGLAVSYEQYF.